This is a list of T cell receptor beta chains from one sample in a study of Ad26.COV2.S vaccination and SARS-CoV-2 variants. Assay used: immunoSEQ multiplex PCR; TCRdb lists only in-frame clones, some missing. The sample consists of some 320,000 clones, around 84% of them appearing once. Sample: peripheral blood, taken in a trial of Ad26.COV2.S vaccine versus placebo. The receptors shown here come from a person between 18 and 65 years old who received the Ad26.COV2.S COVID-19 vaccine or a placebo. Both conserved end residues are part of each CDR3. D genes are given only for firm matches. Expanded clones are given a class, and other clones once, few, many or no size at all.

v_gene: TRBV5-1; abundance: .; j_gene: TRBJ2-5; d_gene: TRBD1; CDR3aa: CASSIQGARRETQYF; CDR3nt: TGCGCCAGCAGCATACAGGGGGCGCGAAGGGAGACCCAGTACTTC
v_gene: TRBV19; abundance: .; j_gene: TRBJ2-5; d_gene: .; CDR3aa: CASSSRVGAQETQYF; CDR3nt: TGTGCCAGTAGTAGCAGGGTCGGGGCACAAGAGACCCAGTACTTC
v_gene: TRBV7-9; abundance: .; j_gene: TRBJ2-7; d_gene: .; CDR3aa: CASSPPSGEQYF; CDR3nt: TGTGCCAGCAGCCCACCCAGCGGCGAGCAGTACTTC
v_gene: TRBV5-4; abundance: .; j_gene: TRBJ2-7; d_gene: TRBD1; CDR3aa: CASSAGTGKFSYEQYF; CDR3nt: TGTGCCAGCAGCGCCGGGACAGGGAAGTTTTCCTACGAGCAGTACTTC
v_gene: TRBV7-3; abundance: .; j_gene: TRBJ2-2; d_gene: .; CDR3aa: CASSLNGVLVGGTGELFF; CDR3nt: TGTGCCAGCAGCTTAAACGGGGTGTTGGTTGGGGGCACCGGGGAGCTGTTTTTT
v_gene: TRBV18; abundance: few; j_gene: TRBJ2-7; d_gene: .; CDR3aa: CATAGGRIRSSYEQYF; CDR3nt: TGTGCTACTGCCGGGGGAAGAATAAGGAGCTCCTACGAGCAGTACTTC
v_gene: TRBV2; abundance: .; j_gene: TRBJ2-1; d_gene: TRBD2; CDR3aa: CASSGSGGAINEQFF; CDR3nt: TGTGCCAGCAGTGGGAGCGGGGGGGCGATTAATGAGCAGTTCTTC
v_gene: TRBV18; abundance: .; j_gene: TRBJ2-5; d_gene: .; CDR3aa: CASSLQQGMETQYF; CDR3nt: TGTGCCAGCTCACTCCAGCAGGGGATGGAGACCCAGTACTTC
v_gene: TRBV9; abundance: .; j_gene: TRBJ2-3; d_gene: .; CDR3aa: CASSIGARGTDTQYF; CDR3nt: TGTGCCAGCAGCATCGGGGCCAGGGGCACAGATACGCAGTATTTT
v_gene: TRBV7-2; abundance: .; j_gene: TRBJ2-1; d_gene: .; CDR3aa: CAIRGGLPYNEQFF; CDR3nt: TGTGCCATCAGGGGGGGGCTGCCCTACAATGAGCAGTTCTTC
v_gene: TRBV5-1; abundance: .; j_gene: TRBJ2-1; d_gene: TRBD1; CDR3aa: CASRSNGTGRYNEQFF; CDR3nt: TGCGCCAGCAGGAGCAACGGGACAGGGAGATACAATGAGCAGTTCTTC
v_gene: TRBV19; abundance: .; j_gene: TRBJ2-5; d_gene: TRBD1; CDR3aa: CASSMGQGFGKTQYF; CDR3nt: TGTGCCAGTAGTATGGGACAGGGATTCGGAAAGACCCAGTACTTC
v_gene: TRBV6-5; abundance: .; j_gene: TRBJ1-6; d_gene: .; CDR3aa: CASNSGNSPLHF; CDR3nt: TGTGCCAGCAACTCGGGGAATTCACCCCTCCACTTT
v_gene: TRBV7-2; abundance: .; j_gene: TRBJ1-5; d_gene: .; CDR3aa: CASSLSGGNQPQHF; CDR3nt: TGTGCCAGCAGCCTCTCCGGTGGAAATCAGCCCCAGCATTTT
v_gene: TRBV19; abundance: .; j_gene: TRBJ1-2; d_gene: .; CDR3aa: CASSIEGTRTNYGYTF; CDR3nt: TGTGCCAGTAGTATTGAGGGGACTCGTACAAACTATGGCTACACCTTC
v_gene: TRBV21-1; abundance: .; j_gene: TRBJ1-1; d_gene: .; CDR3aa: CASSKAGGDKNTEAFF; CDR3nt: TGTGCCAGCAGCAAAGCAGGGGGAGATAAGAACACTGAAGCTTTCTTT
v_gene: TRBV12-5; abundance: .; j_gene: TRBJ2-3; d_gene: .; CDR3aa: CASGLVLGGLGDTQYF; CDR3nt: TGTGCTAGTGGTTTGGTATTGGGGGGCCTTGGAGATACGCAGTATTTT
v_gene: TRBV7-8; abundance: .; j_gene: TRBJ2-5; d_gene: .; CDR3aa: CASSSRDRQETQYF; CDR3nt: TGTGCCAGCAGCTCGCGGGACCGCCAAGAGACCCAGTACTTC
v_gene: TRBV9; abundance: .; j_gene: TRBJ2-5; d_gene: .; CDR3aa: CASRGVGETQYF; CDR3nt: TGTGCCAGCAGGGGCGTGGGAGAGACCCAGTACTTC
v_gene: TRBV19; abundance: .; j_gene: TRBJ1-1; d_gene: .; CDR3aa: CASSETLMNTEAFF; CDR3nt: TGTGCCAGTAGTGAAACACTCATGAACACTGAAGCTTTCTTT
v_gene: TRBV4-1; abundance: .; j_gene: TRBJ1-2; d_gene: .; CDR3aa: CASSPDAGGNYGYTF; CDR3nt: TGCGCCAGCAGCCCCGACGCAGGAGGTAACTATGGCTACACCTTC
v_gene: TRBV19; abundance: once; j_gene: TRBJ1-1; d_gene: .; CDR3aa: CASSMGMPNTEAFF; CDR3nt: TGTGCCAGTAGTATGGGGATGCCGAACACTGAAGCTTTCTTT
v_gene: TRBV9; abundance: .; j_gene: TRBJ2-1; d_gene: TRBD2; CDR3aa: CASSAVSSGGYNEQFF; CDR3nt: TGTGCCAGCAGCGCGGTTTCTAGCGGGGGGTACAATGAGCAGTTCTTC
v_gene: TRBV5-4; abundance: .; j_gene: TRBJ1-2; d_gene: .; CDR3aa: CASSLREAGYTF; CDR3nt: TGTGCCAGCAGCTTGCGCGAAGCTGGCTACACCTTC
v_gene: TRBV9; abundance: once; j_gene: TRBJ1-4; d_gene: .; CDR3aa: CASSVGTRGGGEKLFF; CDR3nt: TGTGCCAGCAGCGTAGGTACGCGGGGCGGAGGTGAAAAACTGTTTTTT
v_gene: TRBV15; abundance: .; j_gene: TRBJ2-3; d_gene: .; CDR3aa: CATSRDGALTDTQYF; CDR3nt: TGTGCCACCAGCAGAGATGGGGCACTGACGGATACGCAGTATTTT
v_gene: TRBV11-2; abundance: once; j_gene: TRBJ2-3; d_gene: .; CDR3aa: CASSLAGTDTQYF; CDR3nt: TGTGCCAGCAGCTTAGCAGGGACAGATACGCAGTATTTT
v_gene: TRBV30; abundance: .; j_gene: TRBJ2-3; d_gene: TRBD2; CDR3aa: CAWSVGGGAPDTQYF; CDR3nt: TGTGCCTGGAGTGTAGGCGGGGGGGCCCCAGATACGCAGTATTTT
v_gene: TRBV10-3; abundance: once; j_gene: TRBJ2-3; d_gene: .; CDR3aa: CAISLSSRGVGTDTQYF; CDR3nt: TGTGCCATCAGTCTTTCTTCCCGGGGAGTCGGCACAGATACGCAGTATTTT
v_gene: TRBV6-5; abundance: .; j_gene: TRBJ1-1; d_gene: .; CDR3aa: CASSYGGLGRTEAFF; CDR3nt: TGTGCCAGCAGTTACGGGGGCCTGGGGAGGACTGAAGCTTTCTTT
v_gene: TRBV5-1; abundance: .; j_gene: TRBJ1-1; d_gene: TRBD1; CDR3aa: CASSRGQGTEAFF; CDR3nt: TGCGCCAGCAGCAGGGGGCAGGGCACTGAAGCTTTCTTT
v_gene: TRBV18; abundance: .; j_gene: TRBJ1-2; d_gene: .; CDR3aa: CASSPDSNYGYTF; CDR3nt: TGTGCCAGCTCCCCTGACAGTAACTATGGCTACACCTTC
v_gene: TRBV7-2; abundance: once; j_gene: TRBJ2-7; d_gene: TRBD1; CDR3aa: CASSLEGQGYNEQYF; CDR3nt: TGTGCCAGCAGCTTAGAGGGACAGGGTTACAACGAGCAGTACTTC
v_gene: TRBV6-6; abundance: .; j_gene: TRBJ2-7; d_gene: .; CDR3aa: CASSYYPQDPYF; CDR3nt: TGTGCCAGCAGTTACTACCCACAGGACCCTTACTTC
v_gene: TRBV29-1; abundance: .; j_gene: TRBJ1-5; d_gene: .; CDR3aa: CSVGGGLDQPQHF; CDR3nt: TGCAGCGTGGGCGGAGGTTTAGATCAGCCCCAGCATTTT
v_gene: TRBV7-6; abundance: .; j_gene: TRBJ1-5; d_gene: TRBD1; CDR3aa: CASSLRPGGDNSNQPQHF; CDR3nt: TGTGCCAGCAGCTTAAGGCCAGGGGGGGATAATAGCAATCAGCCCCAGCATTTT
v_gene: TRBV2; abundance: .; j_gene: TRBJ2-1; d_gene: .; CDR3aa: CASSEFRAQGEQFF; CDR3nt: TGTGCCAGCAGTGAATTTCGGGCCCAAGGGGAGCAGTTCTTC
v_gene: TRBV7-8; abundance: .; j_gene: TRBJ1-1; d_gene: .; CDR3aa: CASSSPQPGRIMNTEAFF; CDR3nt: TGTGCCAGCAGCTCCCCCCAACCGGGACGGATCATGAACACTGAAGCTTTCTTT
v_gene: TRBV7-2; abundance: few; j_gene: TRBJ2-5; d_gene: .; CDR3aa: CASSLGSRETQYF; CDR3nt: TGTGCCAGCAGCTTAGGATCTCGGGAGACCCAGTACTTC
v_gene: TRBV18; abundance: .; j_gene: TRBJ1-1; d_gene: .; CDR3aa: CASSPNRDTEAFF; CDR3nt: TGTGCCAGCTCACCCAATAGGGACACTGAAGCTTTCTTT
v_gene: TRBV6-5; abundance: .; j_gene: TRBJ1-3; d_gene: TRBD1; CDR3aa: CASRTGGSSGNTIYF; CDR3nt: TGTGCCAGCAGAACAGGGGGGAGCTCTGGAAACACCATATATTTT
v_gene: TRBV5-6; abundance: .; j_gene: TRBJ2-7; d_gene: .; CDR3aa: CASSRHRNEQYF; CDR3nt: TGTGCCAGCAGTCGCCATCGTAACGAGCAGTACTTC
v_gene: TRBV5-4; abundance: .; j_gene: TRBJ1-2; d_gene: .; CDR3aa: CASSLDTGKGYTF; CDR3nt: TGTGCCAGCAGCTTGGATACAGGGAAAGGCTACACCTTC
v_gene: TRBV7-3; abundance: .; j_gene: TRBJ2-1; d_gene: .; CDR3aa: CASSSLGGDYNEQFF; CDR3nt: TGTGCCAGCAGCTCCCTAGGGGGGGACTACAATGAGCAGTTCTTC
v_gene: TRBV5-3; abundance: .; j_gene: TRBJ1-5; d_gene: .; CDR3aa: CARSLRGVEHDQPQHF; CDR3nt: TGTGCCAGAAGCCTCCGAGGAGTCGAACATGATCAGCCCCAGCATTTT
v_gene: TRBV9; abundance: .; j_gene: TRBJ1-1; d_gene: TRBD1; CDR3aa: CASSTTGDMNTEAFF; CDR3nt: TGTGCCAGCAGCACAACAGGGGACATGAACACTGAAGCTTTCTTT
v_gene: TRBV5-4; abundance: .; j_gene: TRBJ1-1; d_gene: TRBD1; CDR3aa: CASSGRQGMNTEAFF; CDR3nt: TGTGCCAGCAGCGGTAGACAGGGAATGAACACTGAAGCTTTCTTT
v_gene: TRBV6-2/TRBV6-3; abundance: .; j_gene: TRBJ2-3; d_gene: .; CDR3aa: CASSYSSGWGLITATDTQYF; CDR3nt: TGTGCCAGCAGTTACTCGTCTGGGTGGGGACTTATTACTGCCACAGATACGCAGTATTTT
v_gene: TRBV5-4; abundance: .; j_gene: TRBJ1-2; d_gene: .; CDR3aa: CASSLDRNYTF; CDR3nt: TGTGCCAGCAGCTTGGACAGGAACTACACCTTC
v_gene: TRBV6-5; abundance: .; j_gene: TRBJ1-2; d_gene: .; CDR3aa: CATGRAGKLNYGYTF; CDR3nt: TGTGCCACGGGCCGCGCGGGAAAATTAAACTATGGCTACACCTTC
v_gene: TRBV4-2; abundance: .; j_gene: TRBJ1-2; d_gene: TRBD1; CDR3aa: CASSQGPDRGKYGYTF; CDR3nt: TGTGCCAGCAGCCAAGGACCGGACAGGGGAAAGTATGGCTACACCTTC
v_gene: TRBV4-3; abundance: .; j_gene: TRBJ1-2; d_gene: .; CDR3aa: CASSQEHGNYGYTF; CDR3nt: TGCGCCAGCAGCCAAGAACACGGAAACTATGGCTACACCTTC
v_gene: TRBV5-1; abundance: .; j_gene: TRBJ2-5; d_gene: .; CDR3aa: CASSLVSGQETQYF; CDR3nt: TGCGCCAGCAGCTTGGTGTCAGGCCAAGAGACCCAGTACTTC
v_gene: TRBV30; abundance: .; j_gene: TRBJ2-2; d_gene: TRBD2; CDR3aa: CAWRSSGGELFF; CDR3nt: TGTGCCTGGAGGTCTAGCGGGGGGGAGCTGTTTTTT
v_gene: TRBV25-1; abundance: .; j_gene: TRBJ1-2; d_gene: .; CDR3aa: CASSEEGYGYTF; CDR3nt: TGTGCCAGCAGTGAAGAGGGCTATGGCTACACCTTC